The sequence of this TCR beta chain was determined in a study of T cells in Graves' hyperthyroidism and ophthalmopathy. General study results and limits: Blood also showed most of the thyroid clonotypes that were expanded above 0.001.

Researchers took RNA transcripts and amplified the TCR beta CDR3 regions from them. When the TCR CDR3 underwent first-round RT-PCR, the HTBI primer set was used. A single record per CDR3 protein comes from TCRdb applying MiXCR to the multiplex PCR reads. In the table there are 600,000 or so distinct CDR3 sequences, under 60% of which are singletons. The CDR3 runs to 14 residues. The germline CDR1 and CDR2 sequences are SQVTM and ANQGSEA. The V gene end was trimmed by 6 bases and the J gene end by 5 bases; junction bases not matched to a gene: 9. As for this clonotype: Its cognate antigen is unknown.

The receptor's source is a woman between 18 and 30 years old with Graves' hyperthyroidism. Sequences were obtained from peripheral blood or thyroid tissue (not recorded which). The chain has TRBV29-1 and TRBJ1-1, with 10 bases that match TRBD1. CDR3 sequence (DNA): TGCAGCGTGTCCGGGACAGGGGCAGGAACTGAAGCTTTCTTT. Amino acid sequence: CSVSGTGAGTEAFF.